This entry lists 18 T cell receptor beta chains sequenced from one sample in a study of T cells in Graves' hyperthyroidism and ophthalmopathy. The TCR beta CDR3 regions underwent amplification using RNA transcripts as the source. A set of HTBI primers served as the primers for a first-round RT-PCR of the TCR CDR3. Via MiXCR, TCRdb re-called the multiplex PCR reads, giving one row per CDR3 protein. The sample contains roughly 520,000 distinct CDR3 sequences, roughly 24% of which appear only once. Material for sequencing was blood. The source is a woman younger than 45 with Graves' ophthalmopathy.

This clonotype was observed at least ten times. CDR3 bases: TGTGCCAGCAGCTACCGCGTTGGGGGGCGATACGAGCAGTACTTC. Translating it yields CASSYRVGGRYEQYF. The J gene is TRBJ2-7, the V gene TRBV28, with D perhaps TRBD1 or TRBD2 (6 bases each). This CDR3 comprises 15 residues. Germline CDR1 MDHEN, CDR2 SYDVKM. Trimming removed 6 bases from V and 4 bases from J, with 19 bases in between.

The gene calls are TRBV4-1 and TRBJ1-1, with 7 bases matching TRBD1. The V and J ends lost 3 bases and 0 bases, in that order; junction bases with no gene match: 19. The germline CDR1 and CDR2 sequences are MGHRA and YSYEKL. This CDR3 contains 20 residues. CDR3 sequence reads: CASSQEGAGTSTSMNTEAFF. In DNA, the CDR3 is TGCGCCAGCAGCCAGGAGGGGGCCGGGACGTCAACAAGTATGAACACTGAAGCTTTCTTT.

As regards this clonotype: A much more abundant neighbour one base away suggests this may be a read error. The V gene is TRBV5-1, the J gene TRBJ2-7; D is unresolved. Looked up from germline, CDR1 is SGHRS and CDR2 is YFSETQ. CDR3 length equals 14 residues. Trimming cost V 0 bases and J 7 bases, with 14 bases left between them. CDR3 loop: CASSLVTDLTEQYF. The CDR3, as DNA: TGCGCCAGCAGCTTGGTAACTGATCTTACGGAGCAGTACTTC.

This clonotype was observed a few times. As DNA, the CDR3 is TGTGCCATCAGTGAGTCGATACAGCCCAACACTGAAGCTTTCTTT. Translating it yields CAISESIQPNTEAFF. The chain links TRBV10-3 to TRBJ1-1; no definite D call. Trimming left V 0 bases short and J 2 bases short, with 10 bases between. The CDR3 contains 15 residues. Germline CDR1 is ENHRY and CDR2 is SYGVKD.

This clonotype was seen many times. The V and J genes are TRBV3-1 and TRBJ1-5, with 8 bases matching TRBD1. The CDR3 runs 15 residues. With 0 bases clipped from V and 7 bases from J, the junction kept 5 bases outside the gene matches. Germline-derived CDR1 and CDR2 are LGHDT and YNNKEL (reference sequence). The CDR3 here is CASSQEDRDGQPQHF. CDR3 DNA: TGTGCCAGCAGCCAAGAGGACAGGGATGGGCAGCCCCAGCATTTT. Supplemented by reference TRBV3-1 and TRBJ1-5, the full variable domain reads DTAVSQTPKYLVTQMGNDKSIKCEQNLGHDTMYWYKQDSKKFLKIMFSYNNKELIINETVPNRFSPKSPDKAHLNLHINSLELGDSAVYFCASSQEDRDGQPQHFGDGTRLSIL.

V and J are TRBV6-1 and TRBJ2-7; 10 nucleotides agree with TRBD2. Germline assignment: CDR1 MNHNS and CDR2 SASEGT. The trim removed 7 bases at V and 2 bases at J, leaving 8 bases unmatched. This CDR3 contains 15 residues. The DNA of the CDR3 is TGTGCCAGCAAAGGCCTAGCGGGGGCAACCTACGAGCAGTACTTC. This codes for CASKGLAGATYEQYF.

As regards this clonotype: This may be a read error: a much more frequent sequence differs by one nucleotide. The chain carries TRBV12-3 or TRBV12-4 and TRBJ1-1; no clear D gene. The CDR3 covers 14 residues. Between the trimmed V and J ends, which lost 3 bases and 8 bases, there was a span of 16 bases. The CDR3 coding sequence is TGTGCCAGCAGTTTGGGGAAGCAGTCCAGGGAAGCTTTCTTT. Its protein product is CASSLGKQSREAFF.

This clonotype occurred once. The V gene is TRBV20-1, the J gene TRBJ2-2; D is undetermined. Germline CDR1 and CDR2: DFQATT and SNEGSKA (reference sequence). The CDR3 totals 13 residues. CDR3 coding DNA: TGCAGGGCGGACGGGCCTCGAACCGGGGAGCTGTTTTTT. Translated, it gives CRADGPRTGELFF.

This clonotype has at least ten counts. J is TRBJ2-7 and V is TRBV2; D call uncertain. The CDR3 spans 11 residues. Germline loops: CDR1 SNHLY, CDR2 FYNNEI. Trimming shortened V by 6 bases and J by 2 bases, and 5 bases separated the two germline ends. DNA for the CDR3: TGTGCCAGCAGGGGGACCTACGAGCAGTACTTC. This gives the protein CASRGTYEQYF.

The chain couples TRBV12-3 or TRBV12-4 to TRBJ1-1; D is undetermined. This CDR3 spans 15 amino acids. Trimming pared 3 bases from V and 4 bases from J, leaving 15 bases between. The CDR3 is CASSFLISVGTEAFF. DNA for the CDR3: TGTGCCAGCAGTTTTTTAATCAGCGTTGGCACTGAAGCTTTCTTT.

This clonotype was found a few times. V usage is TRBV2 and J usage is TRBJ2-5, with TRBD1 identical over 10 bases. The CDR3 loop spans 17 amino acids. The V gene end was trimmed by 8 bases and the J gene end by 5 bases; junction bases not matched to a gene: 17. Germline CDR1 is SNHLY and CDR2 is FYNNEI. The CDR3 reads CASDLFGTGAVLETQYF. The CDR3 coding sequence is TGTGCCAGCGACCTCTTCGGGACAGGGGCTGTTTTGGAGACCCAGTACTTC.

This clonotype was detected once. This rearrangement joins TRBV18 to TRBJ1-1, with D hard to call. Trimming removed 4 bases from V and 4 bases from J, with 10 bases in between. The CDR3 extends over 13 amino acids. Per the germline V gene, CDR1 is KGHSH and CDR2 is LQKENI. The DNA of the CDR3 is TGTGCCAGCTCACATTCTGAGGCCACTGAAGCTTTCTTT. Amino acids: CASSHSEATEAFF.

The CDR3 DNA reads as TGTGCCAGCAGCTCTTTCATGTATGGCTACACCTTC. It translates to CASSSFMYGYTF. The chain links TRBV7-2 to TRBJ1-2; D uncertain. Germline V gene lookup returns CDR1 SGHTA and CDR2 FQGNSA. The length of the CDR3 is 12 residues. V was shortened by 4 bases and J by 5 bases, with 8 bases between the two germline ends.

There are many counts of this clonotype. The chain is built from TRBV6-1 and TRBJ1-5; possibly TRBD1 for D (5 bases). CDR3 length equals 14 residues. The V gene lost 7 bases and the J gene lost 2 bases, with 12 bases spanning the gap. Germline-derived CDR1 and CDR2 are MNHNS and SASEGT. Written as DNA, the CDR3 is TGTGCCAGCACCCAGGGTCTGGGCAATCAGCCCCAGCATTTT. It codes for CASTQGLGNQPQHF.

This clonotype was recorded at least ten times. V and J are TRBV4-2 and TRBJ2-7, with 9 nucleotides matching TRBD1. The CDR3 is 15 residues long. J lost 2 bases, V lost 2 bases, and 4 bases had no gene match. Germline V gives CDR1 LGHNA, CDR2 YNFKEQ. The CDR3 sequence: CASSQTGGAAYEQYF. As DNA, the CDR3 is TGTGCCAGCAGCCAAACAGGGGGCGCCGCCTACGAGCAGTACTTC.

This clonotype was counted at least ten times. The J gene is TRBJ1-2, the V gene TRBV27; D not certain. The CDR3 consists of 15 residues. V lost 6 bases and J lost 2, with 16 bases in between. Germline V gene data show CDR1 as MNHEY and CDR2 as SMNVEV (reference sequence). The CDR3 DNA reads TGTGCCAGCAGCCCTCGAGGGATAAAAAACTATGGCTACACCTTC. Translating it yields CASSPRGIKNYGYTF.

This clonotype has only a few counts. This may be a read error: a much more frequent sequence differs by one nucleotide. The chain combines TRBV3-1 with TRBJ2-5, with a tentative D call TRBD1 (5 bases). The V and J ends lost 0 bases and 5 bases respectively, with 13 bases between them. The CDR3 extends over 15 amino acids. Germline loops: CDR1 LGHDT, CDR2 YNNKEL (reference sequence). CDR3 in DNA: TGTGCCAGCAGCCAAGAGGTCAGGGTCGGGGAGACCCAGTACTTC. Translating gives CASSQEVRVGETQYF.

The chain links TRBV10-1 to TRBJ1-1; no clear D. The germline V gene encodes CDR1 WNHNN and CDR2 SYGVQD (reference sequence). The V and J ends lost 1 base and 2 bases respectively, with 11 bases between them. The CDR3 covers 15 residues. In DNA, the CDR3 is TGCGCCAGCAGTGAGTACAGTGGACTCAACACTGAAGCTTTCTTT. It yields the protein CASSEYSGLNTEAFF.